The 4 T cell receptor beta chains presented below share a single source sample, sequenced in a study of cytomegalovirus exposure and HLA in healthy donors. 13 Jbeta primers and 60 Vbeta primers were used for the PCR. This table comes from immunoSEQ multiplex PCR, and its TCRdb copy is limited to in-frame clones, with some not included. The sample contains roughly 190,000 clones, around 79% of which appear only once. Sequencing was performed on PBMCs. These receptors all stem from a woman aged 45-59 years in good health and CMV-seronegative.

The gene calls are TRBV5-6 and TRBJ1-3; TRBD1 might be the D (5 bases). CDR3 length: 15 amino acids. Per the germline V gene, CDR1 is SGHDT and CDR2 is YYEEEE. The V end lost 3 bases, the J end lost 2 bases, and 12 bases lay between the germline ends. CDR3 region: CASSSGWAAGNTIYF. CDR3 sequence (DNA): TGTGCCAGCAGCTCAGGGTGGGCGGCTGGAAACACCATATATTTT.

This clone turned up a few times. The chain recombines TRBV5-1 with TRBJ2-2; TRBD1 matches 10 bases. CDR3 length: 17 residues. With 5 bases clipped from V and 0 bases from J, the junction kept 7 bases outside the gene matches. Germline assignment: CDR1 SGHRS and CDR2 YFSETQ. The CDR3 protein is CASRMGQGLSNTGELFF. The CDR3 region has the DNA TGCGCCAGCAGAATGGGACAGGGGTTGTCGAACACCGGGGAGCTGTTTTTT.

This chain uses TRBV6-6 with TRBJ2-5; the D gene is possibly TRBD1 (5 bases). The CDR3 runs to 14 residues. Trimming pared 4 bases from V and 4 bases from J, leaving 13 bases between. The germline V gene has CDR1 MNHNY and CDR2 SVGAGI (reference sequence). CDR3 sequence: CASSSKGQGETQYF. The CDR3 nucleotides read TGTGCCAGCAGTTCGAAGGGTCAGGGAGAGACCCAGTACTTC.

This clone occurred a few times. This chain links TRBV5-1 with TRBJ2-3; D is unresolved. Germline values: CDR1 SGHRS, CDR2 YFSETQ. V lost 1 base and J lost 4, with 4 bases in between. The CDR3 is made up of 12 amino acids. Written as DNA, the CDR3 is TGCGCCAGCAGCTTGACTCCAGATACGCAGTATTTT. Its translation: CASSLTPDTQYF.